This T cell receptor beta chain was sequenced during a study of cytomegalovirus exposure and HLA in healthy donors. Overall study: Unique TCRs from HLA-typed donors, around 79 million of them, were held in an early data release.

The germline gives CDR1 SGHDT, CDR2 YYEEEE. V shed 5 bases and J 6 bases; nucleotides not matched to a gene: 8. The CDR3 consists of 14 residues. The donors were healthy bone marrow donors. The PCR had 60 Vbeta and 13 Jbeta primers. Here immunoSEQ multiplex PCR was the method, and the copy in TCRdb shows in-frame clones only, minus some. The data show more than 90,000 clones, 65% to 80% seen once. This chain joins TRBV5-6 and TRBJ2-1, with 7 nucleotides matching TRBD1. This sequence was found in a man aged 25-45 years in good health and CMV-seropositive. Sequencing was performed on PBMCs. For the CDR3, the DNA is TGTGCCAGCAGACCGACAGGGTTTCCCAATGAGCAGTTCTTC. Translating it yields CASRPTGFPNEQFF.